This paragraph covers one T cell receptor beta chain sequence. The junction had 7 bases not matched to a gene; V was cut back by 5 bases and J by 5 bases. This CDR3 is 14 amino acids long. Germline V CDR1 and CDR2: MDHEN, SYDVKM. Sequenced by immunoSEQ multiplex PCR; TCRdb stores in-frame clones only, minus some. The data contain 200,000 to 250,000 clones, about 91% of them singletons. The record originates from a study of blood T cell repertoires in COVID-19. This sequence was found in a man in his thirties or forties with acute or convalescent COVID-19. The chain couples TRBV28 to TRBJ1-2; 8 bases agree with TRBD1. The specimen was peripheral blood. CDR3 amino acids: CASSLLRGLYGYTF. For the CDR3, the DNA is TGTGCCAGCAGTCTCCTCAGGGGGCTGTATGGCTACACCTTC.